These 30 T cell receptor beta chains were all obtained from the same sample, sequenced in a study of T cell responses to AZD1222 COVID-19 vaccine. Sequencing was performed with immunoSEQ multiplex PCR; in TCRdb, only in-frame clones are kept and a portion is missing. The sample has 99,000 or so clones, about nine tenths seen once; the top ten hold approximately 18%. The sample here was peripheral blood, taken on day 0 of AZD1222 vaccination. These receptors were collected from an adult in good health.

The J gene is TRBJ2-7, the V gene TRBV6-1; 8 bases are a match to TRBD1. This CDR3 region has 15 residues. V dropped 2 bases and J dropped 0; count of bases not matched to a gene: 3. Germline V CDR1 and CDR2: MNHNS, SASEGT. As DNA, the CDR3 is TGTGCCAGCAGTGAAAGTGGGACAGGCTCCTACGAGCAGTACTTC. It translates to CASSESGTGSYEQYF.

The chain links TRBV7-6 to TRBJ1-5; TRBD1 is a possible D gene (6 bases). The CDR3 length is 15 residues. V lost 3 bases to trimming and J lost 3 bases, with 12 bases between them. CDR1 and CDR2 (germline): SGHVS, FNYEAQ. The CDR3 here is CASSFSPGVNQPQHF. The DNA of the CDR3 is TGTGCCAGCAGCTTTTCCCCAGGGGTCAATCAGCCCCAGCATTTT.

V gene TRBV6-4 combines with J gene TRBJ2-3; D may be TRBD2 (7 bases). Trimming removed 4 bases from V and 4 bases from J, with 15 bases in between. In germline, CDR1 is MRHNA, CDR2 SNTAGT. The CDR3 sequence is 15 residues long. As DNA, the CDR3 is TGTGCCAGCAGTGCCACGGGGGGCTGGGCAGATACGCAGTATTTT. Its translation: CASSATGGWADTQYF.

The J gene is TRBJ1-1, the V gene TRBV7-9; TRBD1 aligns across 8 bases. The CDR3 covers 15 residues. The germline V gene encodes CDR1 SEHNR and CDR2 FQNEAQ (reference sequence). V was clipped by 2 bases and J by 4 bases; unmatched bases: 6. The CDR3: CASSLNRGVVTEAFF. The CDR3 region has the DNA TGTGCCAGCAGCTTAAACAGGGGGGTGGTCACTGAAGCTTTCTTT.

The chain is built from TRBV11-2 and TRBJ2-5, with 7 bases lining up with TRBD2. Germline loops: CDR1 SGHAT, CDR2 FQNNGV. Trimming took 2 bases from V and 4 from J; bases not matched to a gene: 7. This CDR3 is built from 15 residues. CDR3 in amino acids: CASSLRAGFTETQYF. CDR3 bases: TGTGCCAGCAGCTTACGAGCGGGGTTCACAGAGACCCAGTACTTC.

V is TRBV23-1 and J is TRBJ2-3; D is unclear. TRBV23-1 is flagged as an ORF with uncertain function. Trimming pared 1 base from V and 4 bases from J, leaving 18 bases between. This CDR3 is 17 amino acids long. The CDR3 region is CASSQLGLLGCADTQYF. CDR3 nucleotide sequence: TGCGCCAGCAGTCAATTGGGATTATTGGGTTGTGCAGATACGCAGTATTTT.

V is TRBV5-1 and J is TRBJ1-4; unclear D gene. CDR3 length: 16 amino acids. The V gene's germline CDR1 is SGHRS and CDR2 YFSETQ. Trimming pared 0 bases from V and 1 base from J, leaving 10 bases between. CDR3 sequence reads: CASSLVSGRTNEKLFF. CDR3 sequence (DNA): TGCGCCAGCAGCTTGGTATCAGGACGAACTAATGAAAAACTGTTTTTT.

The V gene is TRBV6-4, the J gene TRBJ1-2; perhaps TRBD1 as D (6 bases). The length of the CDR3 is 11 residues. V was cut by 7 bases and J by 4 bases, with 7 bases left in between. CDR1 and CDR2 from the germline V gene are MRHNA and SNTAGT. The CDR3 DNA sequence: TGTGCCAGCAACAGGGTCTATGGCTACACCTTC. Protein product: CASNRVYGYTF.

The chain links TRBV10-3 to TRBJ2-5; D remains ambiguous. V gave up 10 bases and J gave up 4 bases, with 4 bases separating them. Germline assignment: CDR1 ENHRY and CDR2 SYGVKD. This CDR3 has 9 amino acids. CDR3 DNA: TGTGCCACCCTAGAGACCCAGTACTTC. Protein: CATLETQYF.

V gene TRBV2 combines with J gene TRBJ1-5; D is unresolved. The CDR3 runs to 16 residues. Germline V lookup: CDR1 SNHLY, CDR2 FYNNEI. Trimming cost V 1 base and J 0 bases, with 10 bases left between them. The CDR3: CASSEGTSNSNQPQHF. Here the CDR3 DNA reads TGTGCCAGCAGTGAAGGTACCAGCAATAGCAATCAGCCCCAGCATTTT.

CDR3 DNA sequence: TGTGCCAGCAGCCAAGCTCACAGGGGAACTAATGAAAAACTGTTTTTT. This gives the protein CASSQAHRGTNEKLFF. The rearrangement joins TRBV3-1 (or the pseudogene TRBV3-2) to TRBJ1-4, with TRBD1 matching over 7 bases. CDR1 is LGHDT and CDR2 is YNNKEL in the germline V gene (reference sequence). The CDR3 sequence is 16 residues long. The V gene end was trimmed by 1 base and the J gene end by 1 base; junction bases not matched to a gene: 3.

V gene TRBV6-5 combines with J gene TRBJ1-5; 7 nucleotides match TRBD1. The CDR3 consists of 15 residues. Trimming took 6 bases from V and 4 from J; bases not matched to a gene: 9. Germline V gene data show CDR1 as MNHEY and CDR2 as SVGAGI. The CDR3 is CASRTPTGPNQPQHF. CDR3 DNA: TGTGCCAGCAGGACCCCGACAGGGCCGAATCAGCCCCAGCATTTT.

The gene calls are TRBV6-1 and TRBJ1-5, with 8 nucleotides matching TRBD1. V lost 2 bases, J lost 5 bases, and 8 bases stayed unmatched. The germline V gene has CDR1 MNHNS and CDR2 SASEGT. The CDR3 spans 16 residues. The CDR3 here is CASSESQGVLDQPQHF. CDR3 DNA sequence: TGTGCCAGCAGTGAATCACAGGGGGTACTGGATCAGCCCCAGCATTTT.

This clone was picked up one time. The chain is built from TRBV7-6 and TRBJ2-2; 7 bases are shared with TRBD2. CDR1 is SGHVS and CDR2 is FNYEAQ in the germline V gene. J lost 5 bases, V lost 5 bases, and 20 bases had no gene match. The CDR3 consists of 19 residues. CDR3 DNA: TGTGCCAGCAGCCCCGGCGGCGTTCTAGTGGGGGGGTATACCGGGGAGCTGTTTTTT. The encoded protein is CASSPGGVLVGGYTGELFF. Looking up the rest from reference TRBV7-6 and TRBJ2-2 gives the full variable domain: GAGVSQSPRYKVTKRGQDVALRCDPISGHVSLYWYRQALGQGPEFLTYFNYEAQQDKSGLPNDRFSAERPEGSISTLTIQRTEQRDSAMYRCASSPGGVLVGGYTGELFFGEGSRLTVL.

The V call is TRBV11-3, the J call TRBJ1-4; 7 positions agree with TRBD1. The CDR3 is 13 amino acids. The junction had 4 bases not matched to a gene; V was cut back by 1 base and J by 11 bases. In germline, CDR1 is SGHNT, CDR2 YENEEA. CDR3 region: CASSLGPRGKLFF. The CDR3 DNA follows: TGTGCCAGCAGCTTAGGTCCCAGGGGGAAACTGTTTTTT. Full variable domain (remainder filled in from reference TRBV11-3 and TRBJ1-4): EAGVVQSPRYKIIEKKQPVAFWCNPISGHNTLYWYLQNLGQGPELLIRYENEEAVDDSQLPKDRFSAERLKGVDSTLKIQPAELGDSAVYLCASSLGPRGKLFFGSGTQLSVL.

The rearrangement joins TRBV7-3 to TRBJ1-6, with D tentatively TRBD1 (6 bases). Deletions cut 1 base from V and 8 bases from J, with 12 bases between. The CDR3 has 15 amino acids. Germline V gene lookup returns CDR1 SGHTA and CDR2 FQGTGA. The chain's CDR3 is CASSLNRAGDSPLHF. The CDR3 DNA sequence: TGTGCCAGCAGCTTAAACAGGGCAGGAGATTCACCCCTCCACTTT.

The gene calls are TRBV5-1 and TRBJ2-7; the match to TRBD1 covers 7 bases. Trimming at V came to 4 bases and at J to 6 bases, leaving 10 bases not matched to a gene. The CDR3 extends over 14 amino acids. Germline V CDR1 and CDR2: SGHRS, YFSETQ. The CDR3 region has the DNA TGCGCCAGCAGCCCTCTCCAGGGGGTCGGCGAGCAGTACTTC. Its protein is CASSPLQGVGEQYF.

J is TRBJ2-5 and V is TRBV29-1; 7 bases line up with TRBD2. CDR1 and CDR2 from the germline V gene are SQVTM and ANQGSEA. This CDR3 comprises 13 residues. With V trimmed by 4 bases and J by 3 bases, 5 bases remained unmatched. For the CDR3, the DNA is TGCAGCGTTGGACCCGGGACTAAAGAGACCCAGTACTTC. Amino acids: CSVGPGTKETQYF.

This chain joins TRBV19 and TRBJ1-1; 8 nucleotides line up with TRBD1. The V and J ends lost 6 bases and 3 bases, in that order; junction bases with no gene match: 6. The germline CDR1 and CDR2 sequences are LNHDA and SQIVND (reference sequence). This CDR3 region has 14 residues. In DNA form, the CDR3 reads TGTGCCAGTAGCCCGACAGGGGTGGACACTGAAGCTTTCTTT. Translation: CASSPTGVDTEAFF.

This clone was observed once. This sequence joins TRBV6-5 and TRBJ2-7, with TRBD1 identical over 8 bases. The CDR3 runs to 14 residues. Trimming cost V 2 bases and J 9 bases; bases outside gene matches: 9. Per germline, CDR1 MNHEY and CDR2 SVGAGI. The CDR3 coding sequence is TGTGCCAGCAGTTACGTCACAGGGGGTGAAGGGCAGTACTTC. This sequence encodes CASSYVTGGEGQYF.

The CDR3 is CSVRMRDRGPAGANVLTF. In DNA, the CDR3 is TGCAGCGTGAGAATGCGGGACAGGGGCCCAGCTGGGGCCAACGTCCTGACTTTC. This chain uses TRBV29-1 with TRBJ2-6; 10 nucleotides match TRBD1. Germline trimming cut 6 bases from V and 2 bases from J; bases unmatched to any gene: 13. This CDR3 is built from 18 residues. Per germline, CDR1 SQVTM and CDR2 ANQGSEA.

This chain connects TRBV7-6 to TRBJ2-2; 7 bases line up with TRBD1. The CDR3 length is 15 residues. The trim removed 0 bases at V and 4 bases at J, leaving 2 bases unmatched. CDR1 is SGHVS and CDR2 is FNYEAQ in the germline V gene. The CDR3 region has the DNA TGTGCCAGCAGCTTAGCGTCAGGGGGCACCGGGGAGCTGTTTTTT. This codes for CASSLASGGTGELFF.

The rearrangement uses TRBV6-5 and TRBJ1-1; TRBD1 agrees at 8 bases. From germline, CDR1 is MNHEY and CDR2 SVGAGI. The CDR3 sequence is 13 residues long. The junction had 4 bases not matched to a gene; V was cut back by 7 bases and J by 3 bases. The CDR3 DNA is TGTGCCAGCATCTCACAGGGGGACACTGAAGCTTTCTTT. Its protein product is CASISQGDTEAFF.

The chain uses TRBV2 and TRBJ1-4; D unclear. V was clipped by 4 bases and J by 0 bases, with 9 bases between them. This CDR3 spans 15 amino acids. Germline V gene lookup returns CDR1 SNHLY and CDR2 FYNNEI. The CDR3 loop is CASSAGLATNEKLFF. The CDR3 region has the DNA TGTGCCAGCAGTGCCGGACTTGCAACTAATGAAAAACTGTTTTTT.

The rearrangement joins TRBV5-8 to TRBJ2-5; D not resolved. Germline V gene data show CDR1 as SGHTS and CDR2 as YDEGEE. This CDR3 is built from 17 residues. Trimming took off 1 base at V and 0 bases at J, with 16 bases between the two ends. CDR3 region: CASSLWLVRLDQETQYF. In DNA form, the CDR3 reads TGTGCCAGCAGCTTGTGGTTGGTGAGGTTGGACCAAGAGACCCAGTACTTC.

This chain joins TRBV5-6 and TRBJ1-2; D is ambiguous. Germline loops: CDR1 SGHDT, CDR2 YYEEEE. The V end was cut by 2 bases, the J end by 6 bases, with 11 bases between. The CDR3 sequence is 13 residues long. CDR3 DNA sequence: TGTGCCAGCAGCTTCGTTCGAGGGCATGGCTACACCTTC. This sequence encodes CASSFVRGHGYTF.

Only a few counts were recorded for this clone. This rearrangement joins TRBV4-1 to TRBJ1-1; D may be TRBD1 (5 bases). The V end was cut by 9 bases, the J end by 1 base, with 12 bases between. This CDR3 contains 13 residues. CDR1 and CDR2 (germline): MGHRA, YSYEKL. CDR3 amino acids: CASNRQQNTEAFF. DNA of the CDR3: TGCGCCAGTAACCGACAGCAGAACACTGAAGCTTTCTTT.

The chain has TRBV11-2 and TRBJ1-2, with no clear D. The V end lost 1 base, the J end lost 0 bases, and 6 bases lay between the germline ends. CDR1 and CDR2 from the germline V gene are SGHAT and FQNNGV. The CDR3 is made up of 14 amino acids. The CDR3: CASSLGAANYGYTF. CDR3 coding DNA: TGTGCCAGCAGCTTAGGAGCAGCTAACTATGGCTACACCTTC.

J is TRBJ1-6 and V is TRBV5-6; maybe TRBD1 (6 bases). The CDR3 is made up of 16 amino acids. Per germline, CDR1 SGHDT and CDR2 YYEEEE. The V gene lost 0 bases and the J gene lost 2 bases, with 9 bases spanning the gap. The CDR3 loop reads CASSLGQGTYNSPLHF. CDR3 in DNA: TGTGCCAGCAGCTTGGGTCAGGGGACCTATAATTCACCCCTCCACTTT. Supplemented by reference TRBV5-6 and TRBJ1-6, the full variable domain reads DAGVTQSPTHLIKTRGQQVTLRCSPKSGHDTVSWYQQALGQGPQFIFQYYEEEERQRGNFPDRFSGHQFPNYSSELNVNALLLGDSALYLCASSLGQGTYNSPLHFGNGTRLTVT.

The chain joins TRBV9 to TRBJ1-1; no definite D call. Trimming took 0 bases from V and 0 from J, leaving 9 bases between them. Germline values: CDR1 SGDLS, CDR2 YYNGEE. CDR3 size: 15 residues. The CDR3 DNA is TGTGCCAGCAGCGTAGGCCCGGGCATGAACACTGAAGCTTTCTTT. Translating gives CASSVGPGMNTEAFF.